The next 12 T cell receptor beta chains were all read from a single sample in a study of cytomegalovirus exposure and HLA in healthy donors. The primer mix had 60 Vbeta and 13 Jbeta primers. Profiling relied on immunoSEQ multiplex PCR, and the TCRdb table lists in-frame clones only, not all of them. This sample has some 45,000 clones, with 45% to 65% found just once. Material: PBMCs. The receptor set was obtained from a human donor in good health.

This clone was recorded a few times. The chain recombines TRBV4-2 with TRBJ1-5; 8 bases align to TRBD1. The CDR3 consists of 16 residues. The V gene end was trimmed by 0 bases and the J gene end by 9 bases; junction bases not matched to a gene: 10. The germline gives CDR1 LGHNA, CDR2 YNFKEQ. The CDR3 loop is CASSQDRRQGLRPQHF. The CDR3 nucleotides read TGTGCCAGCAGCCAAGATAGGAGACAGGGGTTAAGGCCCCAGCATTTT.

The chain combines TRBV5-8 with TRBJ1-2, with 8 bases lining up with TRBD1. This CDR3 has 14 amino acids. V gave up 4 bases and J gave up 4 bases; unmatched junction bases: 6. Germline V gene lookup returns CDR1 SGHTS and CDR2 YDEGEE. The CDR3 nucleotides read TGTGCCAGCAGCGAAAAGACAGGGGCCTATGGCTACACCTTC. It is translated as CASSEKTGAYGYTF.

CDR3 residues: CASSLFPQGDTEAFF. Written as DNA, the CDR3 is TGTGCCAGCAGCTTATTCCCTCAGGGGGACACTGAAGCTTTCTTT. J is TRBJ1-1 and V is TRBV7-9, with 7 bases fitting TRBD1. Germline trimming cut 2 bases from V and 3 bases from J; bases unmatched to any gene: 6. This CDR3 spans 15 amino acids. Germline V lookup: CDR1 SEHNR, CDR2 FQNEAQ (reference sequence). Full variable domain (missing parts from reference TRBV7-9 and TRBJ1-1): DTGVSQNPRHKITKRGQNVTFRCDPISEHNRLYWYRQTLGQGPEFLTYFQNEAQLEKSRLLSDRFSAERPKGSFSTLEIQRTEQGDSAMYLCASSLFPQGDTEAFFGQGTRLTVV.

The genes are TRBV14 and TRBJ1-6; 7 bases map to TRBD1. The V segment lost 4 bases and the J segment 6 bases; nucleotides outside the gene matches: 3. The germline gives CDR1 SGHDN, CDR2 FVKESK. This CDR3 has 14 amino acids. As DNA, the CDR3 is TGTGCCAGCAGCCGGGACAGCCTTAATTCACCCCTCCACTTT. The encoded protein is CASSRDSLNSPLHF.

The chain joins TRBV19 to TRBJ2-3, with 8 bases that match TRBD1. The V and J ends lost 8 bases and 4 bases, in that order; junction bases with no gene match: 5. The germline V gene encodes CDR1 LNHDA and CDR2 SQIVND (reference sequence). CDR3 length equals 13 residues. CDR3 nucleotide sequence: TGTGCCAGTGGACAGACAGGGGCAGATACGCAGTATTTT. The encoded protein is CASGQTGADTQYF.

This clone was seen a few times. The chain uses TRBV10-3 and TRBJ2-1, with 10 bases aligning to TRBD2. Germline V gene sequence: CDR1 ENHRY, CDR2 SYGVKD. The J segment lost 4 bases and the V segment lost 3 bases, leaving 12 bases of the junction unmatched. The CDR3 spans 18 residues. The CDR3 region has the DNA TGTGCCATCAGTGACCCCCGTCCGACTAGCGGGTTATACAATGAGCAGTTCTTC. Amino acid sequence: CAISDPRPTSGLYNEQFF.

The chain uses TRBV5-1 and TRBJ2-1, with D maybe TRBD2 (7 bases). Per the germline V gene, CDR1 is SGHRS and CDR2 is YFSETQ. The V end was cut by 0 bases, the J end by 4 bases, with 11 bases between. CDR3 length: 15 amino acids. CDR3 in DNA: TGCGCCAGCAGCTTGGATGGGGGGGCGTACAATGAGCAGTTCTTC. This sequence encodes CASSLDGGAYNEQFF. The full variable domain, its missing parts supplied by reference TRBV5-1 and TRBJ2-1, is KAGVTQTPRYLIKTRGQQVTLSCSPISGHRSVSWYQQTPGQGLQFLFEYFSETQRNKGNFPGRFSGRQFSNSRSEMNVSTLELGDSALYLCASSLDGGAYNEQFFGPGTRLTVL.

The CDR3 is CASSRGTGSPQETQYF. Here the CDR3 DNA reads TGTGCCAGCAGCCGAGGGACAGGGTCCCCCCAAGAGACCCAGTACTTC. The rearrangement joins TRBV5-4 to TRBJ2-5, with 9 bases matching TRBD1. The V segment lost 4 bases and the J segment 1 base; nucleotides outside the gene matches: 8. This CDR3 spans 16 amino acids. Per germline, CDR1 SGHNT and CDR2 YYREEE (reference sequence).

This clone has more than one count but fewer than ten. The chain has TRBV6-5 and TRBJ2-2, with TRBD2 matching over 14 bases. The CDR3 has 15 residues. Germline assignment: CDR1 MNHEY and CDR2 SVGAGI. The V gene end was trimmed by 5 bases and the J gene end by 7 bases; junction bases not matched to a gene: 3. CDR3 nucleotides: TGTGCCAGCAGTAGGGGACTAGCGGGGGTCGGGGAGCTGTTTTTT. Protein sequence: CASSRGLAGVGELFF.

This clone was counted only a few times. The chain's CDR3 is CASSDRQGGRETQYF. The CDR3 region has the DNA TGTGCCAGCTCAGACAGGCAAGGGGGTAGGGAGACCCAGTACTTC. The J gene is TRBJ2-5, the V gene TRBV28; weak D call: TRBD1 (6 bases). The CDR3 length is 15 residues. V gave up 8 bases and J gave up 5 bases, with 21 bases separating them. Per the germline V gene, CDR1 is MDHEN and CDR2 is SYDVKM.

V gene TRBV5-1 combines with J gene TRBJ2-7; 10 bases match TRBD2. Germline V gives CDR1 SGHRS, CDR2 YFSETQ. The CDR3 is 15 residues long. V lost 5 bases to trimming and J lost 3 bases; unmatched junction nucleotides: 8. DNA for the CDR3: TGCGCCAGCAGAAAGAGAGAGCGGGAGGGCTACGAGCAGTACTTC. Its translation: CASRKREREGYEQYF.

The chain is built from TRBV5-1 and TRBJ2-5; D gene unclear. The CDR3 loop spans 12 amino acids. Trimming stripped 4 bases from V and 5 bases from J, with 9 bases between. Germline assignment: CDR1 SGHRS and CDR2 YFSETQ. The CDR3 sequence: CASSPARETQYF. CDR3 in DNA: TGCGCCAGCAGCCCCGCGAGGGAGACCCAGTACTTC.